Here is one TCR beta chain with its context. The method was immunoSEQ multiplex PCR; TCRdb's version includes in-frame clones alone and lacks a portion of them. The data hold 52,000 or so clones, with approximately 83% observed a single time. This CDR3 contains 15 residues. V lost 1 base and J lost 0, with 7 bases in between. Germline CDR1 reads MNHNS; CDR2 reads SASEGT. This record comes from a study of blood T cell repertoires in COVID-19. Whole-study context: There were acute and convalescent COVID-19 samples, and they came from the United States, Italy and Spain.

V usage is TRBV6-1 and J usage is TRBJ1-3; D is ambiguous. Sequencing was done on a sample of peripheral blood. The clonotype was recovered from a man in his forties with acute or convalescent COVID-19. The CDR3 bases are TGTGCCAGCAGTGAAGGCGGTAACTCTGGAAACACCATATATTTT. This encodes CASSEGGNSGNTIYF.